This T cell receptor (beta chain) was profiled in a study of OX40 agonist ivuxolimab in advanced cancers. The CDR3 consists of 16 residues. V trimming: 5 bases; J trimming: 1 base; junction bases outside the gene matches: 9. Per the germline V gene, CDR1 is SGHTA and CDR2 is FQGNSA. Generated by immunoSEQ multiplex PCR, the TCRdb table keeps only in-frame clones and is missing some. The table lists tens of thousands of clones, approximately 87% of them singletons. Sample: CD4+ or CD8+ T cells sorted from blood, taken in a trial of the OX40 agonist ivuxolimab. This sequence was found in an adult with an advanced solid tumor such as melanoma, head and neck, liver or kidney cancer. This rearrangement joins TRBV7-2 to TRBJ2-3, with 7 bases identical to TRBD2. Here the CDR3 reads CASSPWASGGTDTQYF. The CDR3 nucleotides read TGTGCCAGCAGCCCCTGGGCGAGCGGGGGCACAGATACGCAGTATTTT.